These T cell receptor beta chains were read from a single sample in a study of blood T cell repertoires in COVID-19. This table comes from immunoSEQ multiplex PCR, and its TCRdb copy is limited to in-frame clones, with some not included. The sample has approximately 210,000 clones, 84% seen once. Sequencing used peripheral blood. All receptors come from a woman aged 45-65 years with active or convalescent COVID-19. CDR3s leave out the opening cysteine and the closing phenylalanine or tryptophan. D genes are given only for firm matches.

J: TRBJ1-2; D: TRBD1; V: TRBV5-1; CDR3: ASRGQGGGYT
J: TRBJ2-1; D: -; V: TRBV5-1; CDR3: ASSLADVGSEF
J: TRBJ1-1; D: -; V: TRBV7-9; CDR3: ASSPGTKEAF
J: TRBJ2-3; D: TRBD2; V: TRBV6-4; CDR3: ASSFTSGGTDTQY
J: TRBJ1-2; D: TRBD1; V: TRBV6-6; CDR3: ASSLQGSGYGYT
J: TRBJ1-1; D: -; V: TRBV18; CDR3: ASSPQGSGTEAF
J: TRBJ1-1; D: TRBD1; V: TRBV3-1/TRBV3-2; CDR3: ASSYGQGGFTEAF
J: TRBJ2-2; D: TRBD2; V: TRBV10-2; CDR3: ASSESHLAGVSGELF
J: TRBJ2-1; D: TRBD2; V: TRBV5-3; CDR3: ARSSGTSGRDEQF
J: TRBJ1-1; D: -; V: TRBV12-3/TRBV12-4; CDR3: ASSLRGMAEAF
J: TRBJ1-5; D: -; V: TRBV2; CDR3: ASRGGVSNQPQH
J: TRBJ2-1; D: -; V: TRBV5-6; CDR3: ASSFSPSSSEQF
J: TRBJ1-5; D: TRBD1; V: TRBV28; CDR3: ASSSDRGNQPQH
J: TRBJ1-2; D: -; V: TRBV6-5; CDR3: ASRGALANYGYT
J: TRBJ2-5; D: -; V: TRBV12-3/TRBV12-4; CDR3: ASRLGDIETQY
J: TRBJ2-3; D: -; V: TRBV6-5; CDR3: ASSSSTDTQY
J: TRBJ2-1; D: -; V: TRBV18; CDR3: ASSPSLEGEQF
J: TRBJ1-1; D: -; V: TRBV19; CDR3: ASSVTVNTEAF
J: TRBJ2-5; D: -; V: TRBV24-1; CDR3: ATSGGRETQY
J: TRBJ1-2; D: TRBD1; V: TRBV29-1; CDR3: SVGTGGGGYT
J: TRBJ2-1; D: TRBD1; V: TRBV7-3; CDR3: ASSSGQGSAEQF
J: TRBJ1-2; D: TRBD1; V: TRBV12-3/TRBV12-4; CDR3: ASRGTAFGYT
J: TRBJ1-1; D: -; V: TRBV29-1; CDR3: SVERLLGVKTEAF
J: TRBJ1-1; D: -; V: TRBV19; CDR3: ASSTQRGTGTNTEAF
J: TRBJ1-3; D: TRBD1; V: TRBV4-1; CDR3: ASSSGQGYSGNTIY
J: TRBJ2-7; D: TRBD2; V: TRBV4-1; CDR3: ASSRGLVSYEQY
J: TRBJ1-1; D: -; V: TRBV7-2; CDR3: ASSSRVGWTEAF
J: TRBJ1-2; D: -; V: TRBV30; CDR3: AWSNTVTNYGYT
J: TRBJ2-1; D: TRBD2; V: TRBV10-3; CDR3: AQLCPTGLGGNEQF
J: TRBJ2-6; D: -; V: TRBV5-1; CDR3: ASSSGDTMGASGANVLT
J: TRBJ2-5; D: -; V: TRBV5-1; CDR3: ASSLTHEETQY
J: TRBJ2-1; D: TRBD1; V: TRBV10-3; CDR3: AISSGTGRNEQF
J: TRBJ1-6; D: TRBD1; V: TRBV12-3/TRBV12-4; CDR3: ASSRDRYSPLH
J: TRBJ2-7; D: TRBD2; V: TRBV4-1; CDR3: ASSQDQASGISYEQY
J: TRBJ1-2; D: -; V: TRBV5-1; CDR3: ASRLDQNYGYT
J: TRBJ1-1; D: TRBD1; V: TRBV5-1; CDR3: ASTEGTENTEAF
J: TRBJ1-2; D: TRBD1; V: TRBV28; CDR3: ASSNPPGTGTNGYT
J: TRBJ1-3; D: -; V: TRBV18; CDR3: ASFTGSGNTIY
J: TRBJ2-5; D: TRBD2; V: TRBV11-2; CDR3: ASSLLAGTGQETQY
J: TRBJ1-2; D: TRBD1; V: TRBV18; CDR3: ASSPGQGVNGYT
J: TRBJ1-5; D: -; V: TRBV19; CDR3: ASSRGVRGYQPQH
J: TRBJ1-1; D: -; V: TRBV10-3; CDR3: AISDRGDTEAF
J: TRBJ1-2; D: -; V: TRBV9; CDR3: ASSARHMRDGYT
J: TRBJ2-1; D: TRBD2; V: TRBV11-2; CDR3: ASSLLAGGPYNEQF
J: TRBJ2-1; D: TRBD1; V: TRBV6-7; CDR3: ASRQGDGNEQF
J: TRBJ2-3; D: TRBD2; V: TRBV27; CDR3: ASSFLGSGFTDTQY
J: TRBJ2-2; D: TRBD2; V: TRBV2; CDR3: ASRGDGNTGELF
J: TRBJ1-5; D: -; V: TRBV29-1; CDR3: SVCDSFNQPQH
J: TRBJ2-2; D: TRBD1; V: TRBV9; CDR3: ASSAQGPGELF
J: TRBJ2-3; D: -; V: TRBV3-1/TRBV3-2; CDR3: ASSHGPRRADTQY
J: TRBJ2-2; D: -; V: TRBV11-2; CDR3: ASSTSLDGELF
J: TRBJ2-2; D: TRBD2; V: TRBV11-2; CDR3: ASSPTSGSGAGELF
J: TRBJ2-2; D: TRBD1; V: TRBV29-1; CDR3: SARTGANTGELF
J: TRBJ1-1; D: -; V: TRBV29-1; CDR3: SVSAPAGGTEAF
J: TRBJ1-6; D: -; V: TRBV5-1; CDR3: ASSLVAGNNSPLH